The 17 T cell receptor beta chains given below trace back to one sample, sequenced in a study of beta chain features in type 1 diabetes. Reverse transcription of all isolated RNA meant that expressed TCRB transcripts were sequenced. Data came from immunoSEQ multiplex PCR; TCRdb stores just in-frame clones and leaves some out. The sample includes 200,000 to 300,000 clones, approximately 70% seen only once; the top ten take about 0.051%. The specimen was naive CD4+ T cells from blood. The source is a man under 40 in good health.

The V and J genes are TRBV29-1 and TRBJ2-3; the match to TRBD1 covers 7 bases. Germline CDR1 reads SQVTM; CDR2 reads ANQGSEA. CDR3 size: 12 residues. V trimming: 6 bases; J trimming: 2 bases; junction bases outside the gene matches: 2. The CDR3 protein is CSVGQFTDTQYF. Written as DNA, the CDR3 is TGCAGCGTGGGACAGTTCACAGATACGCAGTATTTT.

V usage is TRBV19 and J usage is TRBJ2-5, with D possibly matching TRBD2 (6 bases). CDR3 size: 13 residues. The germline CDR1 and CDR2 sequences are LNHDA and SQIVND (reference sequence). Trimming stripped 9 bases from V and 5 bases from J, with 16 bases between. The DNA for the CDR3 is TGTGCCAGCCAACCGGCGGGGTTGGAGACCCAGTACTTC. It translates to CASQPAGLETQYF.

The chain links TRBV28 to TRBJ2-3; possibly TRBD1 for D (6 bases). The CDR3 runs to 16 residues. Germline-derived CDR1 and CDR2 are MDHEN and SYDVKM. Trimming removed 4 bases at V and 0 bases at J, with 14 bases between. The CDR3 DNA follows: TGTGCCAGCAGTTCCGCCGGGACACACAGCACAGATACGCAGTATTTT. Protein sequence: CASSSAGTHSTDTQYF.

This rearrangement joins TRBV30 to TRBJ1-2; TRBD1 agrees at 8 bases. With 1 base clipped from V and 5 bases from J, the junction kept 6 bases outside the gene matches. Germline V CDR1 and CDR2: GTSNPN, SVGIG (reference sequence). The CDR3 is made up of 14 amino acids. The CDR3 sequence is CAWSGQGLGYGYTF. CDR3 sequence (DNA): TGTGCCTGGAGTGGACAGGGGCTGGGATATGGCTACACCTTC.

The chain combines TRBV6-5 with TRBJ2-1; D tentatively reads TRBD1 or TRBD2 (5 bases each). Trimming stripped 4 bases from V and 11 bases from J, with 21 bases between. CDR1 and CDR2 from the germline V gene are MNHEY and SVGAGI. The CDR3 is 15 amino acids. The CDR3 sequence is CASSFTGLSSSKQFF. CDR3 bases: TGTGCCAGCAGTTTCACGGGGCTTAGCTCGTCTAAGCAGTTCTTC.

The CDR3 reads CASSVQGAGYGYTF. For the CDR3, the DNA is TGTGCCAGCAGTGTACAGGGGGCTGGCTATGGCTACACCTTC. V gene TRBV25-1 combines with J gene TRBJ1-2, with 9 nucleotides matching TRBD1. This CDR3 is built from 14 residues. J was trimmed by 4 bases and V by 4 bases; bases with no gene match: 4. Germline V CDR1 and CDR2: MGHDK, SYGVNS.

As regards this clone: This same CDR3 is encoded by further DNA sequences in the sample. The V and J genes are TRBV29-1 and TRBJ2-1; 8 positions match TRBD2. The germline V gene has CDR1 SQVTM and CDR2 ANQGSEA. With 3 bases clipped from V and 1 base from J, the junction kept 2 bases outside the gene matches. The CDR3 length is 14 residues. In DNA, the CDR3 is TGCAGCGTTGAGCGGGGGGCTTCCTACAATGAGCAGTTCTTC. It translates to CSVERGASYNEQFF.

J is TRBJ2-3 and V is TRBV30; possibly TRBD1 or TRBD2 for D (5 bases each). CDR1 GTSNPN and CDR2 SVGIG come from the germline V gene (reference sequence). The CDR3 covers 15 residues. V shed 2 bases and J shed 5 bases, with 17 bases lying between them. CDR3 amino acids: CAWSPGIGAGDTQYF. CDR3 DNA sequence: TGTGCCTGGAGTCCCGGGATTGGGGCGGGAGATACGCAGTATTTT.

This clone was seen a handful of times. The rearrangement uses TRBV10-3 and TRBJ1-2; D remains ambiguous. The CDR3 totals 13 residues. Trimming took off 4 bases at V and 2 bases at J, with 8 bases between the two ends. Looked up from germline, CDR1 is ENHRY and CDR2 is SYGVKD. In nucleotides, the CDR3 is TGTGCCATCAGTGTGGGCGCCAACTATGGCTACACCTTC. This gives the protein CAISVGANYGYTF.

J is TRBJ2-6 and V is TRBV15; D call uncertain. The CDR3 has 16 residues. Trimming pared 4 bases from V and 0 bases from J, leaving 10 bases between. Germline V gives CDR1 LNHNV, CDR2 YYDKDF (reference sequence). The CDR3, as DNA: TGTGCCACCAGCAAAAGGGTGCTCTCTGGGGCCAACGTCCTGACTTTC. It codes for CATSKRVLSGANVLTF.

The chain couples TRBV7-2 to TRBJ2-3, with TRBD2 as a possible D gene (6 bases). Per germline, CDR1 SGHTA and CDR2 FQGNSA. The germline V and J ends were trimmed by 4 bases and 4 bases, with 12 bases remaining between them. CDR3 length equals 14 residues. For the CDR3, the DNA is TGTGCCAGCAGCTCGGAGACTAGTTCAGATACGCAGTATTTT. Amino acid sequence: CASSSETSSDTQYF.

The V gene is TRBV29-1, the J gene TRBJ2-7; D not certain. CDR1 and CDR2 (germline): SQVTM, ANQGSEA. This CDR3 contains 12 residues. V lost 7 bases, J lost 2 bases, and 12 bases lay in between. The CDR3 sequence: CSARETTYEQYF. CDR3 DNA sequence: TGCAGCGCTCGCGAGACCACCTACGAGCAGTACTTC.

V gene TRBV30 combines with J gene TRBJ2-1; D may be TRBD1 (5 bases). Looked up from germline, CDR1 is GTSNPN and CDR2 is SVGIG (reference sequence). The CDR3 spans 13 residues. Between the trimmed V and J ends, which lost 5 bases and 0 bases, there was a span of 8 bases. CDR3 DNA: TGTGCCTGGCTAGGGGACTCCTACAATGAGCAGTTCTTC. Translating it yields CAWLGDSYNEQFF.

This clone was recorded once. This chain joins TRBV6-1 and TRBJ2-7, with D possibly TRBD1 on 5 matching bases. The CDR3 spans 14 residues. Germline loops: CDR1 MNHNS, CDR2 SASEGT. V was shortened by 1 base and J by 3 bases, with 10 bases between the two germline ends. CDR3 in DNA: TGTGCCAGCAGTGAAGAGCAGGGCAGCTACGAGCAGTACTTC. Translated, it gives CASSEEQGSYEQYF.

V usage is TRBV5-4 and J usage is TRBJ2-3; the D gene is possibly TRBD2 (6 bases). Germline V gives CDR1 SGHNT, CDR2 YYREEE (reference sequence). The CDR3 has 15 amino acids. The V and J ends lost 4 bases and 2 bases respectively, with 14 bases between them. The CDR3 loop is CASSPAGGYTDTQYF. The CDR3, as DNA: TGTGCCAGCAGCCCAGCAGGAGGGTACACAGATACGCAGTATTTT.

This chain uses TRBV9 with TRBJ2-7; TRBD2 matches at 12 bases. The CDR3 extends over 15 amino acids. The trim removed 3 bases at V and 5 bases at J, leaving 6 bases unmatched. Germline CDR1 and CDR2: SGDLS and YYNGEE. The CDR3 DNA reads TGTGCCAGCAGCGCCTCGACTAGCGGGAGCCACGAGCAGTACTTC. Encoded protein: CASSASTSGSHEQYF.

V usage is TRBV30 and J usage is TRBJ2-1, with TRBD2 matching over 12 bases. This CDR3 spans 15 amino acids. CDR1 GTSNPN and CDR2 SVGIG come from the germline V gene (reference sequence). Trimming removed 4 bases from V and 8 bases from J; junction bases left unmatched: 9. CDR3 amino acids: CAWTGLAGTRDEQFF. The DNA of the CDR3 is TGTGCCTGGACGGGACTAGCGGGCACTAGGGATGAGCAGTTCTTC.